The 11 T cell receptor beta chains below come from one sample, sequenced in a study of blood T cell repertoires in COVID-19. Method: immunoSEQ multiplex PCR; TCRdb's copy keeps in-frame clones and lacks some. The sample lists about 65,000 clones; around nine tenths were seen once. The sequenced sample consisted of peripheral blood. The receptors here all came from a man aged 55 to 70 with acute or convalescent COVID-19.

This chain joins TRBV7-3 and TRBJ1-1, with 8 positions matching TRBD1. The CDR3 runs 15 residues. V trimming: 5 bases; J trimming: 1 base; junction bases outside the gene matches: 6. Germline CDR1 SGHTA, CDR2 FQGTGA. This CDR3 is CASSPWTGRNTEAFF. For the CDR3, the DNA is TGTGCCAGCAGCCCCTGGACAGGGAGGAACACTGAAGCTTTCTTT.

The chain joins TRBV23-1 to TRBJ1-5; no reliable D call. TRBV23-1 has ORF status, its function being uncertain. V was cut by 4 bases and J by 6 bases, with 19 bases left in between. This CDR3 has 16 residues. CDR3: CASSPKPMSGSQPQHF. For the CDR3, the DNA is TGCGCCAGCAGTCCAAAACCAATGTCAGGTAGTCAGCCCCAGCATTTT.

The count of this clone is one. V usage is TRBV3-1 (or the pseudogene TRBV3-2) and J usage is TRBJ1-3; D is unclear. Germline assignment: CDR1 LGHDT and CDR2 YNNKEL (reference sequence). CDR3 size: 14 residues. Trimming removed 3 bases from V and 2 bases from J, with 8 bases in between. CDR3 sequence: CASSHLGTGNTIYF. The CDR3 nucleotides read TGTGCCAGCAGCCACCTCGGGACTGGAAACACCATATATTTT.

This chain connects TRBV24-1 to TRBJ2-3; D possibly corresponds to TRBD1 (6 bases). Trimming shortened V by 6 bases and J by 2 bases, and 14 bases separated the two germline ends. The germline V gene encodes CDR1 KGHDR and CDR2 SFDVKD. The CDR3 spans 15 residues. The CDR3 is CATSMTGTLTDTQYF. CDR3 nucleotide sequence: TGTGCCACCAGTATGACCGGGACACTCACAGATACGCAGTATTTT.

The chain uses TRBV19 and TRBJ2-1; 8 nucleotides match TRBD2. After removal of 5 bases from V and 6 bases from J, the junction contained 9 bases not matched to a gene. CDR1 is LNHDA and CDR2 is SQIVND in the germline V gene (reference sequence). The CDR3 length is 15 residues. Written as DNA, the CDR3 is TGTGCCAGTAGTCACGGACTAGCTTACTCCAATGAGCAGTTCTTC. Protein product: CASSHGLAYSNEQFF.

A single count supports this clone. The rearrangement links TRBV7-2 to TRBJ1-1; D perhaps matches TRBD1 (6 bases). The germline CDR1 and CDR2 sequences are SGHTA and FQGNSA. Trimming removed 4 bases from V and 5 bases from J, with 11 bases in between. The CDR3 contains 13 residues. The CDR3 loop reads CASSSSRGTEAFF. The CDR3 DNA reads TGTGCCAGCAGCTCATCGAGGGGGACTGAAGCTTTCTTT.

The CDR3 reads CASSETGRQPQHF. As DNA, the CDR3 is TGTGCCAGCAGTGAGACAGGGCGCCAGCCCCAGCATTTT. The V gene is TRBV6-1, the J gene TRBJ1-5, with 7 positions matching TRBD1. CDR3 length: 13 residues. V gave up 3 bases and J gave up 7 bases; unmatched junction bases: 3. The V gene's germline CDR1 is MNHNS and CDR2 SASEGT.

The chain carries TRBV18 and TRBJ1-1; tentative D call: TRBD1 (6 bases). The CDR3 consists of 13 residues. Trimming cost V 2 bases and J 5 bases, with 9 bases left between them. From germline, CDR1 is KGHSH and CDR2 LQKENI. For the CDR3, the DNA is TGTGCCAGCTCACCAGGGCAGGGGACTGAAGCTTTCTTT. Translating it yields CASSPGQGTEAFF.

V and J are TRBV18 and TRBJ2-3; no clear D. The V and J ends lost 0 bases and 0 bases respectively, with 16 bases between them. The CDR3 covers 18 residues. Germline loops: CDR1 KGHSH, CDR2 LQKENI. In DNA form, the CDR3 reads TGTGCCAGCTCACCACCGTATCGACACGACCTTAGCACAGATACGCAGTATTTT. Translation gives CASSPPYRHDLSTDTQYF.

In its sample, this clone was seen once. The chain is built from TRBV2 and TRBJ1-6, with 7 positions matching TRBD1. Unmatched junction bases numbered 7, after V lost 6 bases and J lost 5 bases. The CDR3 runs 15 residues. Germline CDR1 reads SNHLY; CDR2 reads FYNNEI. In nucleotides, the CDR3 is TGTGCCAGCAGGCTATACAGGGGTCATAATTCACCCCTCCACTTT. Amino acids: CASRLYRGHNSPLHF.

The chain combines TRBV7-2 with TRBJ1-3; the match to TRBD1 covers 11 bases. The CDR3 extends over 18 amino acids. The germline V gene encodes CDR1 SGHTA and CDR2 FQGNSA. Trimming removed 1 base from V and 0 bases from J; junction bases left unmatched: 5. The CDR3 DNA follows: TGTGCCAGCAGCTTAGTTGGGACAGGGGGACCCTCTGGAAACACCATATATTTT. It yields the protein CASSLVGTGGPSGNTIYF.